Shown below are 19 T cell receptor beta chains from a single sample sequenced in a study of T cell responses to AZD1222 COVID-19 vaccine. The data were produced by immunoSEQ multiplex PCR, yet TCRdb's version contains in-frame clones alone and is incomplete. The sample includes about 110,000 clones, over 85% seen only once; the top ten take 2% to 3%. Here the sequenced sample was peripheral blood, taken 28 days after the second AZD1222 dose. These receptor sequences come from an adult who received the AZD1222 COVID-19 vaccine.

Only a few counts were recorded for this clone. The rearrangement joins TRBV5-4 to TRBJ1-2; D gene ambiguous. The ends were cut back, 1 base at V and 3 bases at J, with 7 bases in the middle. The CDR3 runs to 13 residues. Germline CDR1 is SGHNT and CDR2 is YYREEE (reference sequence). CDR3 region: CASSLTGDYGYTF. The CDR3 nucleotides are TGTGCCAGCAGCTTGACGGGAGACTATGGCTACACCTTC.

The rearrangement joins TRBV5-4 to TRBJ1-1, with 12 bases aligning to TRBD1. Germline V gene data show CDR1 as SGHNT and CDR2 as YYREEE (reference sequence). This CDR3 comprises 14 residues. The V segment lost 5 bases and the J segment 3 bases; nucleotides outside the gene matches: 2. The CDR3 bases are TGTGCCAGCAGTTGGGACAGGGGGCACACTGAAGCTTTCTTT. Its protein is CASSWDRGHTEAFF.

The V and J genes are TRBV28 and TRBJ2-1; D remains unclear. CDR1 MDHEN and CDR2 SYDVKM come from the germline V gene. The CDR3 has 15 residues. Trimming left V 5 bases short and J 6 bases short, with 17 bases between. CDR3 DNA: TGTGCCAGCAGTGCCCCCGTGGGTTGGGTCAATGAGCAGTTCTTC. Translating it yields CASSAPVGWVNEQFF.

CDR3 nucleotide sequence: TGTGCCAGCAGCTTAGGGGCGAGGACGGGAGATACGCAGTATTTT. It yields the protein CASSLGARTGDTQYF. The gene calls are TRBV11-3 and TRBJ2-3, with unresolved D. V dropped 1 base and J dropped 5 bases, with 13 bases sitting between them. The V gene's germline CDR1 is SGHNT and CDR2 YENEEA. There are 15 residues in the CDR3.

A note on this clone: Germline is not matched at one junction end, which may reflect a read error. V usage is TRBV7-7 and J usage is TRBJ2-5; the match to TRBD1 covers 11 bases. The CDR3 covers 15 residues. Germline CDR1 and CDR2: SSHAT and FNYEAQ (reference sequence). The DNA for the CDR3 is TGTGCTAGCAGCTTGGGGACAGGGGGGCAAGAGACCCAGTACTTC. Protein: CASSLGTGGQETQYF.

The rearrangement uses TRBV19 and TRBJ2-3; D may be TRBD2 (6 bases). Germline V gene data show CDR1 as LNHDA and CDR2 as SQIVND (reference sequence). This CDR3 spans 14 amino acids. V lost 1 base, J lost 4 bases, and 9 bases lay in between. CDR3 bases: TGTGCCAGTAGTATAGCTGGGAGGTCAGATACGCAGTATTTT. This translates into CASSIAGRSDTQYF.

This sequence joins TRBV7-9 and TRBJ1-2; TRBD1 is a possible D gene (6 bases). The CDR3 has 11 amino acids. CDR1 is SEHNR, CDR2 FQNEAQ, per germline (reference sequence). The chain's CDR3 is CVGGQGQGYTF. The CDR3 nucleotides are TGTGTTGGGGGCCAGGGGCAAGGCTACACCTTC.

The CDR3 protein is CASSLRNTEAFF. CDR3 bases: TGTGCCAGCAGCTTACGGAACACTGAAGCTTTCTTT. This rearrangement joins TRBV5-6 to TRBJ1-1; D is unresolved. The CDR3 extends over 12 amino acids. Trimming stripped 2 bases from V and 1 base from J, with 3 bases between. CDR1 and CDR2 from the germline V gene are SGHDT and YYEEEE.

The chain is built from TRBV5-4 and TRBJ2-6; D is unclear. The CDR3 is 16 amino acids. Trimming removed 2 bases from V and 0 bases from J, with 9 bases in between. Looked up from germline, CDR1 is SGHNT and CDR2 is YYREEE (reference sequence). CDR3 sequence reads: CASSFEELSGANVLTF. In nucleotides, the CDR3 is TGTGCCAGCAGCTTCGAGGAGCTCTCTGGGGCCAACGTCCTGACTTTC.

The V gene is TRBV12-3 or TRBV12-4, the J gene TRBJ1-1, with 7 bases lining up with TRBD1. The CDR3 is 13 residues long. Unmatched junction bases numbered 7, after V lost 8 bases and J lost 4 bases. This CDR3 reads CASGQARGTEAFF. The CDR3 region has the DNA TGTGCCAGCGGACAGGCTAGGGGCACTGAAGCTTTCTTT.

This clone occurred once. This CDR3 is CASSHGGMTNYGYTF. The CDR3 DNA is TGTGCCAGCTCACACGGCGGGATGACTAACTATGGCTACACCTTC. The J gene is TRBJ1-2, the V gene TRBV18; no clear D gene. Germline values: CDR1 KGHSH, CDR2 LQKENI. The CDR3 runs 15 residues. V was pared by 4 bases and J by 0 bases, with 12 bases between.

The chain has TRBV4-1 and TRBJ1-4; 11 bases match TRBD1. CDR3 size: 15 residues. J gave up 3 bases and V 11 bases, and 8 bases lay outside the gene matches. The germline CDR1 and CDR2 sequences are MGHRA and YSYEKL. CDR3: CAPSGQGASNEKLFF. Written as DNA, the CDR3 is TGCGCCCCCAGCGGACAGGGGGCGTCTAATGAAAAACTGTTTTTT.

J is TRBJ1-1 and V is TRBV5-1, with D uncertain. V lost 2 bases to trimming and J lost 1 base, with 6 bases between them. Germline V lookup: CDR1 SGHRS, CDR2 YFSETQ. The CDR3 length is 13 residues. The CDR3 loop is CASSFQENTEAFF. CDR3 nucleotide sequence: TGCGCCAGCAGCTTCCAGGAGAACACTGAAGCTTTCTTT.

This chain connects TRBV11-2 to TRBJ2-1; 14 bases line up with TRBD2. The V segment lost 2 bases and the J segment 10 bases; nucleotides outside the gene matches: 10. Germline-derived CDR1 and CDR2 are SGHAT and FQNNGV. The CDR3 spans 17 residues. CDR3 DNA sequence: TGTGCCAGCAGCTTAACGCCTGGGACTAGCGGGGGAGCAGAGCAGTTCTTC. Amino acid sequence: CASSLTPGTSGGAEQFF. Together with reference TRBV11-2 and TRBJ2-1, the CDR3 gives the full variable domain: EAGVAQSPRYKIIEKRQSVAFWCNPISGHATLYWYQQILGQGPKLLIQFQNNGVVDDSQLPKDRFSAERLKGVDSTLKIQPAKLEDSAVYLCASSLTPGTSGGAEQFFGPGTRLTVL.

J is TRBJ2-3 and V is TRBV10-2; D tentatively reads TRBD1 or TRBD2 (7 bases each). The CDR3 sequence is 14 residues long. Germline assignment: CDR1 WSHSY and CDR2 SAAADI. V was pared by 2 bases and J by 4 bases, with 10 bases between. The CDR3 sequence is CASSEQGGPDTQYF. The CDR3 DNA sequence: TGCGCCAGCAGTGAGCAGGGGGGGCCAGATACGCAGTATTTT.

The chain recombines TRBV4-2 with TRBJ2-7, with D unresolved. CDR1 is LGHNA, CDR2 YNFKEQ, per germline. The CDR3 spans 14 residues. The germline V and J ends were trimmed by 1 base and 1 base, with 8 bases remaining between them. CDR3 coding DNA: TGTGCCAGCAGCCAAGTTGCCCGATCCTACGAGCAGTACTTC. This gives the protein CASSQVARSYEQYF.

V and J are TRBV10-2 and TRBJ2-7, with D unclear. CDR3 size: 15 residues. With 6 bases removed from V and 3 bases from J, the gap between germline ends came to 18 bases. CDR1 is WSHSY and CDR2 is SAAADI in the germline V gene. CDR3: CASSPIMGSSYEQYF. DNA of the CDR3: TGCGCCAGCAGCCCCATAATGGGCTCCAGCTACGAGCAGTACTTC.

This clone appeared once. The chain uses TRBV11-1 and TRBJ1-1, with D hard to call. V lost 5 bases, J lost 3 bases, and 4 bases lay in between. CDR1 is SGHAT and CDR2 is FQDESV in the germline V gene (reference sequence). The CDR3 is made up of 11 amino acids. CDR3 region: CASSRDTEAFF. Written as DNA, the CDR3 is TGTGCCAGCAGCCGGGACACTGAAGCTTTCTTT.

The J gene is TRBJ1-1, the V gene TRBV19, with 9 bases aligning to TRBD1. The CDR3 spans 15 residues. Germline-derived CDR1 and CDR2 are LNHDA and SQIVND (reference sequence). Trimming removed 10 bases from V and 4 bases from J; junction bases left unmatched: 13. Written as DNA, the CDR3 is TGTGCCACCAAATCAGGGGACAGGGACGCCACTGAAGCTTTCTTT. This translates into CATKSGDRDATEAFF.